This T cell receptor beta chain came from a study of OX40 agonist ivuxolimab in advanced cancers. This clone was detected only a few times. The protocol was immunoSEQ multiplex PCR, while the TCRdb copy is restricted to in-frame clones and leaves out a portion. The sample has around 94,000 clones, about 85% seen once; the top ten hold approximately 4.2%. In germline, CDR1 is SGHVS, CDR2 FQNEAQ. V was pared by 5 bases and J by 8 bases, with 9 bases of the junction left unmatched. The CDR3 extends over 15 amino acids. The receptor's source is an adult with an advanced solid tumor such as melanoma, head and neck, liver or kidney cancer. V usage is TRBV7-8 and J usage is TRBJ2-3; 11 bases line up with TRBD2. Sequenced material: CD4+ or CD8+ T cells sorted from blood, taken in a trial of the OX40 agonist ivuxolimab. In DNA, the CDR3 is TGTGCCAGCAGCCGGCGACTAGCGGGAATACCTACGCAGTATTTT. Translating it yields CASSRRLAGIPTQYF.